Below are 19 T cell receptor beta chains sequenced from a single sample in a study of shared clonotypes between healthy human individuals. The table came from immunoSEQ multiplex PCR; TCRdb's copy has only in-frame clones and leaves some out. This table holds 650,000 to 800,000 clones, about 90% found once. Naive-designated CD8 cells lacked CD45RO, were positively enriched for CCR7, and omitted terminally differentiated effector memory CD45RA+ cells. The material sequenced was naive CD8+ T cells sorted from blood. The receptor source for this set is a man aged 30 to 39 in good health.

The V gene is TRBV23-1, the J gene TRBJ1-1, with D possibly matching TRBD1 (6 bases). TRBV23-1 is reported as an ORF; its role is uncertain. The V and J ends lost 6 bases and 4 bases respectively, with 9 bases between them. The CDR3 loop spans 12 amino acids. The CDR3 DNA reads as TGCGCCAGCAGACAGGGTGTCACTGAAGCTTTCTTT. It encodes CASRQGVTEAFF.

The chain recombines TRBV11-3 with TRBJ2-3, with TRBD1 identical over 7 bases. The CDR3 loop spans 15 amino acids. CDR1 and CDR2 from the germline V gene are SGHNT and YENEEA. V trimming: 0 bases; J trimming: 1 base; junction bases outside the gene matches: 1. This CDR3 reads CASSLEGGGTDTQYF. The CDR3 DNA follows: TGTGCCAGCAGCTTAGAAGGGGGCGGCACAGATACGCAGTATTTT.

The V and J genes are TRBV4-1 and TRBJ2-7; 7 bases agree with TRBD1. Germline lookup yields CDR1 MGHRA and CDR2 YSYEKL. V lost 3 bases and J lost 5; bases outside the gene matches: 10. CDR3 length: 15 residues. The CDR3 loop is CASSQIATGNDEQYF. CDR3 bases: TGCGCCAGCAGCCAGATCGCGACAGGGAACGACGAGCAGTACTTC.

The chain is built from TRBV27 and TRBJ2-7; maybe TRBD2 (5 bases). There are 13 residues in the CDR3. Per the germline V gene, CDR1 is MNHEY and CDR2 is SMNVEV (reference sequence). Deletions cut 8 bases from V and 4 bases from J, with 15 bases between. CDR3 bases: TGTGCCAGCGGGCATGGCCTAGCATACGAGCAGTACTTC. This encodes CASGHGLAYEQYF.

The chain combines TRBV9 with TRBJ2-7; the D gene is possibly TRBD2 (6 bases). Germline loops: CDR1 SGDLS, CDR2 YYNGEE. The CDR3 is 14 residues long. V was clipped by 6 bases and J by 2 bases, with 15 bases between them. In nucleotides, the CDR3 is TGTGCCAGCACCCTGGGGGGTGAAACCTACGAGCAGTACTTC. Translation gives CASTLGGETYEQYF.

The chain joins TRBV27 to TRBJ2-1, with D tentatively TRBD1 or TRBD2 (6 bases each). Trimming took 3 bases from V and 2 from J, leaving 11 bases between them. This CDR3 spans 15 amino acids. Germline assignment: CDR1 MNHEY and CDR2 SMNVEV (reference sequence). Here the CDR3 reads CASSFAGQTYNEQFF. The CDR3 nucleotides are TGTGCCAGCAGTTTTGCGGGACAAACCTACAATGAGCAGTTCTTC.

This clone was seen only a few times. In the same sample, other DNA sequences code for this CDR3. This chain links TRBV29-1 with TRBJ2-7; possibly TRBD2 for D (6 bases). The CDR3 covers 12 residues. V lost 7 bases and J 4 bases, leaving 14 bases between the germline ends. The germline gives CDR1 SQVTM, CDR2 ANQGSEA. The CDR3 sequence: CSAGGTSYEQYF. The CDR3 DNA sequence: TGCAGCGCTGGAGGGACCTCGTACGAGCAGTACTTC.

This chain joins TRBV2 and TRBJ2-1; no clear D. This CDR3 has 14 amino acids. V lost 4 bases to trimming and J lost 0 bases, with 7 bases between them. Germline V CDR1 and CDR2: SNHLY, FYNNEI. The CDR3 bases are TGTGCCAGCAGTGGACAAAGCTCCTACAATGAGCAGTTCTTC. It translates to CASSGQSSYNEQFF.

This chain uses TRBV4-2 with TRBJ1-4, with a possible D match to TRBD1 (5 bases). The CDR3 runs 16 residues. Between the trimmed V and J ends, which lost 4 bases and 3 bases, there was a span of 15 bases. Germline V gene data show CDR1 as LGHNA and CDR2 as YNFKEQ. This CDR3 is CASSLRETAPNEKLFF. For the CDR3, the DNA is TGTGCCAGCAGCCTTAGGGAGACAGCCCCTAATGAAAAACTGTTTTTT.

The chain recombines TRBV9 with TRBJ2-2; D might be TRBD2 (6 bases). Trimming removed 0 bases at V and 2 bases at J, with 8 bases between. The CDR3 runs to 15 residues. Germline CDR1 and CDR2: SGDLS and YYNGEE. The CDR3 reads CASSVGGTNTGELFF. DNA of the CDR3: TGTGCCAGCAGCGTAGGCGGGACTAACACCGGGGAGCTGTTTTTT.

The count of this clone is one. This chain joins TRBV28 and TRBJ1-5; 8 bases align to TRBD1. The CDR3 contains 16 residues. The V segment lost 11 bases and the J segment 3 bases; nucleotides outside the gene matches: 15. Germline CDR1 MDHEN, CDR2 SYDVKM. CDR3 coding DNA: TGTGCCCTTTACCCGTCCGGGACAGGCTTCAATCAGCCCCAGCATTTT. As protein: CALYPSGTGFNQPQHF.

The chain is built from TRBV28 and TRBJ2-1; 11 positions agree with TRBD2. V lost 1 base to trimming and J lost 5 bases; unmatched junction nucleotides: 4. This CDR3 contains 16 residues. The germline CDR1 and CDR2 sequences are MDHEN and SYDVKM. The CDR3, as DNA: TGTGCCAGCAGTTTATTTAGCGGGAGGGGAGACAATGAGCAGTTCTTC. As protein: CASSLFSGRGDNEQFF.

The rearrangement links TRBV5-8 to TRBJ2-2, with D possibly matching TRBD1 (5 bases). The CDR3 sequence is 16 residues long. V was pared by 2 bases and J by 5 bases, with 16 bases between. CDR1 and CDR2 from the germline V gene are SGHTS and YDEGEE. The CDR3 DNA is TGTGCCAGCAGCTTCTTCGTAGGGGCAGGGACCGGGGAGCTGTTTTTT. Its protein is CASSFFVGAGTGELFF.

The chain links TRBV19 to TRBJ2-4; D is unclear. V was shortened by 6 bases and J by 1 base, with 10 bases between the two germline ends. This CDR3 is built from 14 residues. CDR1 LNHDA and CDR2 SQIVND come from the germline V gene (reference sequence). The CDR3 loop reads CASSPMSAKNIQYF. The CDR3 region has the DNA TGTGCCAGTAGCCCGATGAGCGCCAAAAACATTCAGTACTTC.

This chain joins TRBV9 and TRBJ2-7; D is undetermined. Trimming shortened V by 0 bases and J by 6 bases, and 22 bases separated the two germline ends. Germline lookup yields CDR1 SGDLS and CDR2 YYNGEE. The CDR3 runs 17 residues. The chain's CDR3 is CASSVEDQVKENGEQYF. In DNA, the CDR3 is TGTGCCAGCAGCGTAGAGGATCAGGTTAAGGAGAACGGCGAGCAGTACTTC. Complete variable domain (other parts from reference TRBV9 and TRBJ2-7): DSGVTQTPKHLITATGQRVTLRCSPRSGDLSVYWYQQSLDQGLQFLIQYYNGEERAKGNILERFSAQQFPDLHSELNLSSLELGDSALYFCASSVEDQVKENGEQYFGPGTRLTVT.

This clone appeared a single time. Other DNA sequences in this sample translate to the same CDR3. The rearrangement uses TRBV6-5 and TRBJ2-5, with TRBD2 matching 12 bases. CDR1 and CDR2 (germline): MNHEY, SVGAGI. J gave up 2 bases and V 4 bases, and 2 bases lay outside the gene matches. This CDR3 has 15 residues. The CDR3 DNA follows: TGTGCCAGCAGTTTTGGGACTAGCGGGCAAGAGACCCAGTACTTC. Its translation: CASSFGTSGQETQYF.

The genes are TRBV5-1 and TRBJ2-1; D is perhaps TRBD2 (6 bases). From germline, CDR1 is SGHRS and CDR2 YFSETQ. The CDR3 has 15 residues. The V end lost 1 base, the J end lost 2 bases, and 10 bases lay between the germline ends. CDR3 loop: CASSLRAGPYNEQFF. In DNA form, the CDR3 reads TGCGCCAGCAGCTTGCGGGCGGGACCCTACAATGAGCAGTTCTTC.

The rearrangement joins TRBV27 to TRBJ2-7, with D maybe TRBD2 (5 bases). The germline gives CDR1 MNHEY, CDR2 SMNVEV (reference sequence). Between the trimmed V and J ends, which lost 2 bases and 3 bases, there was a span of 14 bases. CDR3 length equals 15 residues. The CDR3 DNA is TGTGCCAGCAGTTTAACGGGGTCTCCTTTCTACGAGCAGTACTTC. Residues: CASSLTGSPFYEQYF.

The chain has TRBV5-1 and TRBJ2-3, with a weak D call TRBD2 (6 bases). The V and J ends lost 4 bases and 0 bases respectively, with 12 bases between them. This CDR3 is built from 15 residues. Germline V gene lookup returns CDR1 SGHRS and CDR2 YFSETQ. This CDR3 reads CASSAKGTSTDTQYF. CDR3 DNA sequence: TGCGCCAGCAGCGCGAAGGGGACTAGCACAGATACGCAGTATTTT.